This T cell receptor (beta chain) was captured in a study of blood T cell repertoires in COVID-19. Here immunoSEQ multiplex PCR was the method, and the copy in TCRdb shows in-frame clones only, minus some. This table holds under 450,000 clones, 87% found once. Germline V CDR1 and CDR2: PRHDT, FYEKMQ (reference sequence). The CDR3 is 12 residues long. V was shortened by 8 bases and J by 0 bases, with 7 bases between the two germline ends. Participants spanned ages roughly 18 to 95 years and resided in roughly 22 US areas. Symptom resolution, clearance, or two negative PCRs marked donors in Cohort 3 as recovered.

The J gene is TRBJ1-2, the V gene TRBV13; D is unresolved. The TCR comes from a man aged 30 to 39 who had recovered from COVID-19. The source material was PBMCs or T cells enriched from blood (not recorded which). The CDR3 DNA sequence: TGTGCCAGCGCAGTGACTAACTATGGCTACACCTTC. It translates to CASAVTNYGYTF.